The clone carrying this T cell receptor beta chain was seen a single time. This entry comes from a study of shared T cell receptors in the human thymus. The data were produced by immunoSEQ multiplex PCR, yet TCRdb's version contains in-frame clones alone and is incomplete. The sample records about 710,000 clones, more than 75% being singletons. Germline CDR1 and CDR2: SEHNR and FQNEAQ (reference sequence). Deletions cut 2 bases from V and 4 bases from J, with 14 bases between. CDR3 length: 15 residues. The same data also contributed to another study, on human thymus T cells. As that report states: Having surgery to correct congenital heart defects, healthy Finnish infants acted as the donors. Thymus tissue for the work was resected from patients undergoing corrective heart surgery.

The rearrangement uses TRBV7-9 and TRBJ1-1, with a tentative D call TRBD1 (5 bases). This TCR was sampled from a boy younger than two with a congenital heart defect. The sample taken for sequencing was thymocytes. CDR3 in amino acids: CASSLRTGCGTEAFF. The CDR3, as DNA: TGTGCCAGCAGCTTACGCACAGGTTGCGGCACTGAAGCTTTCTTT.